The 20 T cell receptor beta chains below all came from one sample that was sequenced in a study of cytomegalovirus exposure and HLA in healthy donors. 60 Vbeta and 13 Jbeta primers were used in PCR. Generated by immunoSEQ multiplex PCR, the TCRdb table keeps only in-frame clones and is missing some. Of approximately 220,000 clones listed, 60% to 80% are singletons. Specimen: PBMCs. The receptors were gathered from a woman younger than 45 in good health and CMV-seronegative.

The chain joins TRBV5-8 to TRBJ1-3; D unclear. Germline CDR1 reads SGHTS; CDR2 reads YDEGEE. V shed 6 bases and J shed 2 bases, with 15 bases lying between them. The CDR3 extends over 15 amino acids. CDR3 nucleotides: TGTGCCAGCAAAAAGCTGCGTTCGGCTGGAAACACCATATATTTT. Residues: CASKKLRSAGNTIYF.

This chain joins TRBV5-5 and TRBJ1-1; the D gene is possibly TRBD1 (6 bases). Germline loops: CDR1 SGHKS, CDR2 YYEKEE (reference sequence). Deletions cut 5 bases from V and 4 bases from J, with 18 bases between. The CDR3 is made up of 15 amino acids. The CDR3 protein is CASSLGWTVSTEAFF. The CDR3 DNA is TGTGCCAGCAGTCTAGGGTGGACAGTAAGCACTGAAGCTTTCTTT.

The chain links TRBV4-1 to TRBJ1-1; D unclear. V shed 2 bases and J shed 1 base, with 8 bases lying between them. This CDR3 has 14 amino acids. Germline assignment: CDR1 MGHRA and CDR2 YSYEKL. The CDR3 sequence is CASSQPRGNTEAFF. The CDR3 DNA sequence: TGCGCCAGCAGCCAACCACGGGGGAACACTGAAGCTTTCTTT.

The genes are TRBV4-2 and TRBJ2-6; a possible D gene is TRBD1 (5 bases). The CDR3 covers 19 residues. Germline V gives CDR1 LGHNA, CDR2 YNFKEQ. The V end was cut by 0 bases, the J end by 1 base, with 16 bases between. CDR3: CASSQDLQGVDSGANVLTF. The CDR3, as DNA: TGTGCCAGCAGCCAAGATTTGCAGGGCGTCGATTCTGGGGCCAACGTCCTGACTTTC.

This chain links TRBV6-5 with TRBJ1-2; D unclear. The CDR3 sequence is 16 residues long. V gave up 0 bases and J gave up 8 bases, with 19 bases separating them. Germline V lookup: CDR1 MNHEY, CDR2 SVGAGI. The DNA for the CDR3 is TGTGCCAGCAGTTACTCCACGGTCGGGGTGCTCGGAGGCTACACCTTC. Translating it yields CASSYSTVGVLGGYTF.

The table lists this clone with a few counts. The rearrangement links TRBV7-9 to TRBJ1-1; possible D gene TRBD1, 5 bases. From germline, CDR1 is SEHNR and CDR2 FQNEAQ (reference sequence). This CDR3 region has 13 residues. The germline V and J ends were trimmed by 1 base and 6 bases, with 9 bases remaining between them. CDR3: CASSLDGGSEAFF. Written as DNA, the CDR3 is TGTGCCAGCAGCTTAGATGGGGGGTCTGAAGCTTTCTTT. Full variable domain (missing parts from reference TRBV7-9 and TRBJ1-1): DTGVSQNPRHKITKRGQNVTFRCDPISEHNRLYWYRQTLGQGPEFLTYFQNEAQLEKSRLLSDRFSAERPKGSFSTLEIQRTEQGDSAMYLCASSLDGGSEAFFGQGTRLTVV.

The V gene is TRBV25-1, the J gene TRBJ2-1; 7 bases match TRBD2. V trimming: 8 bases; J trimming: 8 bases; junction bases outside the gene matches: 6. The CDR3 length is 12 residues. Per the germline V gene, CDR1 is MGHDK and CDR2 is SYGVNS. CDR3 sequence: CASAGVVDEQFF. In DNA form, the CDR3 reads TGTGCCAGCGCGGGGGTGGTGGATGAGCAGTTCTTC.

This clone was observed many times. The rearrangement uses TRBV2 and TRBJ2-7, with D unresolved. CDR3 size: 10 residues. Germline CDR1 is SNHLY and CDR2 is FYNNEI. Trimming cost V 4 bases and J 6 bases, with 4 bases left between them. CDR3 loop: CASSGVEQYF. CDR3 DNA: TGTGCCAGCAGTGGAGTCGAGCAGTACTTC.

This chain connects TRBV18 to TRBJ2-1, with D possibly being TRBD1 (7 bases). This CDR3 has 13 amino acids. CDR1 and CDR2 from the germline V gene are KGHSH and LQKENI. V lost 5 bases and J 5 bases, leaving 10 bases between the germline ends. The CDR3 DNA is TGTGCCAGCTCAGCGGGACAGCACAATGAGCAGTTCTTC. It codes for CASSAGQHNEQFF.

V gene TRBV12-5 combines with J gene TRBJ2-7; no clear D. V lost 5 bases and J 0 bases, leaving 17 bases between the germline ends. CDR3 length: 16 residues. Germline CDR1 and CDR2: LGHNT and FRNRAP. The CDR3 DNA reads as TGTGCTAGTGGTACAGTTGTCGGCGTCAGCTCCTACGAGCAGTACTTC. Its translation is CASGTVVGVSSYEQYF.

This chain joins TRBV30 and TRBJ2-1; tentative D call: TRBD2 (6 bases). Germline assignment: CDR1 GTSNPN and CDR2 SVGIG (reference sequence). The CDR3 runs 14 residues. With 4 bases removed from V and 4 bases from J, the gap between germline ends came to 14 bases. The CDR3 DNA sequence: TGTGCCTGGAAGGAGGATGGAGGGTACAATGAGCAGTTCTTC. Its protein is CAWKEDGGYNEQFF.

The chain has TRBV5-4 and TRBJ2-5; D perhaps matches TRBD2 (6 bases). Trimming removed 3 bases from V and 0 bases from J, with 9 bases in between. CDR1 is SGHNT, CDR2 YYREEE, per germline (reference sequence). CDR3 length: 14 residues. CDR3 DNA: TGTGCCAGCAGCTCACGGGGGTACCAAGAGACCCAGTACTTC. Residues: CASSSRGYQETQYF.

The CDR3, as DNA: TGCGCCAGCAGGTCCGGGCGGACAGGGCCTAACTATGGCTACACCTTC. This encodes CASRSGRTGPNYGYTF. The chain employs TRBV5-1 and TRBJ1-2; 8 bases map to TRBD1. Germline V lookup: CDR1 SGHRS, CDR2 YFSETQ. The CDR3 is 16 residues long. V was clipped by 5 bases and J by 0 bases; unmatched bases: 9. Full variable domain (rest looked up from reference TRBV5-1 and TRBJ1-2): KAGVTQTPRYLIKTRGQQVTLSCSPISGHRSVSWYQQTPGQGLQFLFEYFSETQRNKGNFPGRFSGRQFSNSRSEMNVSTLELGDSALYLCASRSGRTGPNYGYTFGSGTRLTVV.

The V gene is TRBV11-3, the J gene TRBJ2-3, with D hard to call. This CDR3 has 11 residues. CDR1 is SGHNT and CDR2 is YENEEA in the germline V gene. Trimming took off 6 bases at V and 6 bases at J, with 7 bases between the two ends. The CDR3: CASSSQDTQYF. Here the CDR3 DNA reads TGTGCCAGCAGTTCTCAGGATACGCAGTATTTT.

The V and J genes are TRBV18 and TRBJ2-1; no reliable D call. The V and J ends lost 5 bases and 7 bases respectively, with 9 bases between them. The CDR3 loop spans 12 amino acids. CDR1 KGHSH and CDR2 LQKENI come from the germline V gene. Here the CDR3 reads CASSTGQNEQFF. Written as DNA, the CDR3 is TGTGCCAGCTCAACGGGTCAGAATGAGCAGTTCTTC.

This clone was counted once. This chain connects TRBV4-1 to TRBJ1-2, with 9 bases identical to TRBD1. The CDR3 spans 15 residues. V shed 6 bases, J shed 3 bases, and the junction held 8 bases outside the gene matches. CDR1 and CDR2 (germline): MGHRA, YSYEKL. The DNA for the CDR3 is TGCGCCAGCAGACTGGGGACAGGGAAAGACTATGGCTACACCTTC. Translated: CASRLGTGKDYGYTF.

The chain employs TRBV5-6 and TRBJ2-1, with D maybe TRBD1 (5 bases). The V end lost 4 bases, the J end lost 0 bases, and 11 bases lay between the germline ends. The germline gives CDR1 SGHDT, CDR2 YYEEEE. There are 15 residues in the CDR3. Written as DNA, the CDR3 is TGTGCCAGCAGCGTCAGGGTGAGCTCCTACAATGAGCAGTTCTTC. It yields the protein CASSVRVSSYNEQFF.

The CDR3 DNA is TGCGCCAGCAGCCAACCCCAGGGACAGCTGAATACGCAGTATTTT. It codes for CASSQPQGQLNTQYF. The chain is built from TRBV4-1 and TRBJ2-3; 7 positions agree with TRBD1. The CDR3 is 15 residues long. Looked up from germline, CDR1 is MGHRA and CDR2 is YSYEKL. V lost 2 bases, J lost 7 bases, and 9 bases stayed unmatched.

This clone occurred a few times. J is TRBJ1-1 and V is TRBV4-1; 7 bases line up with TRBD1. The germline CDR1 and CDR2 sequences are MGHRA and YSYEKL. V trimming: 3 bases; J trimming: 10 bases; junction bases outside the gene matches: 14. This CDR3 is built from 15 residues. The CDR3 sequence is CASSQVPGQNGRAFF. The CDR3 region has the DNA TGCGCCAGCAGCCAGGTCCCGGGACAGAACGGGCGAGCTTTCTTT.

This chain joins TRBV6-1 and TRBJ2-7; D call uncertain. V shed 5 bases and J shed 2 bases, with 10 bases lying between them. CDR3 size: 13 residues. Germline CDR1 and CDR2: MNHNS and SASEGT. The DNA of the CDR3 is TGTGCCAGCAGTCTAGGATCCACCTACGAGCAGTACTTC. It is translated as CASSLGSTYEQYF.